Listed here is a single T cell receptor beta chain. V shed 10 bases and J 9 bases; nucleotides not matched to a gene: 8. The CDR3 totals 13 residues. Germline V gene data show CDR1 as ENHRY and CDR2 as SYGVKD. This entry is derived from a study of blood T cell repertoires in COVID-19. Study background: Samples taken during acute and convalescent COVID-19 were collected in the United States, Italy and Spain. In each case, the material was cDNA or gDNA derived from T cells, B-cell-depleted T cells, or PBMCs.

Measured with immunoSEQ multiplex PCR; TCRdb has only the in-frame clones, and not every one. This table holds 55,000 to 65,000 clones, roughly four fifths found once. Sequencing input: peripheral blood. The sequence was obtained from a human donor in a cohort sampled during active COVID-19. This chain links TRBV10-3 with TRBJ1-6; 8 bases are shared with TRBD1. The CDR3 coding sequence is TGTGCCACCGGACAGGGATTGGGTTCACCCCTCCACTTT. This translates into CATGQGLGSPLHF.